These 21 T cell receptor beta chains were all obtained from the same sample, sequenced in a study of blood T cell repertoires in COVID-19. The repertoire was sequenced with immunoSEQ multiplex PCR; TCRdb's copy has only in-frame clones and lacks some. The sample lists hundreds of thousands of clones, 83% occurring once. The sample was peripheral blood. The receptors were sampled from a woman between 25 and 40 years old with COVID-19, enrolled during active disease.

This clone came up a few times. The same CDR3 arises from other DNA sequences in this sample as well. The J gene is TRBJ1-4, the V gene TRBV6-6; perhaps TRBD1 as D (5 bases). This CDR3 is built from 14 residues. V dropped 4 bases and J dropped 6 bases, with 12 bases sitting between them. Germline V lookup: CDR1 MNHNY, CDR2 SVGAGI (reference sequence). The CDR3 nucleotides are TGTGCCAGCAGTTCTTCCAGGGTGGATGAAAAACTGTTTTTT. This encodes CASSSSRVDEKLFF.

The gene calls are TRBV11-3 and TRBJ1-1; 9 bases fit TRBD1. In germline, CDR1 is SGHNT, CDR2 YENEEA. The CDR3 is 16 residues long. V lost 5 bases and J lost 1; bases outside the gene matches: 8. This CDR3 reads CASSPKTGGQNTEAFF. The DNA for the CDR3 is TGTGCCAGCAGCCCAAAAACAGGGGGCCAGAACACTGAAGCTTTCTTT.

The chain is built from TRBV7-2 and TRBJ2-7; TRBD2 is a possible D gene (6 bases). Germline values: CDR1 SGHTA, CDR2 FQGNSA. The CDR3 runs to 15 residues. Between the trimmed V and J ends, which lost 1 base and 5 bases, there was a span of 15 bases. The CDR3 region has the DNA TGTGCCAGCAGCTTAGATGTCGGGGGTATGAACGAGCAGTACTTC. Protein: CASSLDVGGMNEQYF.

The V gene is TRBV29-1, the J gene TRBJ1-3; TRBD1 matches at 8 bases. The CDR3 sequence is 12 residues long. Germline V gene data show CDR1 as SQVTM and CDR2 as ANQGSEA. V lost 5 bases to trimming and J lost 4 bases; unmatched junction nucleotides: 1. The CDR3 bases are TGCAGCGTTACAGGGGGAGGAAACACCATATATTTT. It yields the protein CSVTGGGNTIYF.

The chain uses TRBV5-4 and TRBJ1-2; 9 positions agree with TRBD1. This CDR3 has 15 amino acids. V shed 1 base and J 3 bases; nucleotides not matched to a gene: 4. The germline V gene encodes CDR1 SGHNT and CDR2 YYREEE (reference sequence). CDR3: CASSLIQGADYGYTF. The CDR3 nucleotides read TGTGCCAGCAGCTTGATACAGGGGGCGGACTATGGCTACACCTTC.

The gene calls are TRBV10-3 and TRBJ1-1, with TRBD1 matching 11 bases. The ends lost 5 bases at V and 3 bases at J; junction bases unmatched: 11. CDR1 ENHRY and CDR2 SYGVKD come from the germline V gene. CDR3 length equals 17 residues. The CDR3 loop reads CAISPGTGGLADTEAFF. The CDR3 DNA sequence: TGTGCCATCAGTCCCGGGACAGGGGGTCTCGCCGACACTGAAGCTTTCTTT.

The V gene is TRBV2, the J gene TRBJ1-1; 7 bases are a match to TRBD1. After removal of 6 bases from V and 4 bases from J, the junction contained 5 bases not matched to a gene. There are 13 residues in the CDR3. From germline, CDR1 is SNHLY and CDR2 FYNNEI. The CDR3 loop reads CASSERGLTEAFF. The CDR3 coding sequence is TGTGCCAGCAGCGAAAGGGGGCTCACTGAAGCTTTCTTT.

The V gene is TRBV9, the J gene TRBJ1-2; D unclear. This CDR3 contains 13 residues. Germline CDR1 and CDR2: SGDLS and YYNGEE. The V end lost 4 bases, the J end lost 2 bases, and 9 bases lay between the germline ends. The CDR3 bases are TGTGCCAGCAGCCCCGGAGAAAACTATGGCTACACCTTC. It yields the protein CASSPGENYGYTF.

The chain employs TRBV7-8 and TRBJ2-2, with 7 bases identical to TRBD1. J was trimmed by 0 bases and V by 2 bases; bases with no gene match: 3. The length of the CDR3 is 16 residues. The germline gives CDR1 SGHVS, CDR2 FQNEAQ. The CDR3 DNA sequence: TGTGCCAGCAGCTTATTTGGGACAGCGAACACCGGGGAGCTGTTTTTT. This encodes CASSLFGTANTGELFF.

Only one count was recorded for this clone. The chain couples TRBV5-1 to TRBJ2-6, with 11 bases aligning to TRBD2. The CDR3 runs 18 residues. The germline CDR1 and CDR2 sequences are SGHRS and YFSETQ. The V gene end was trimmed by 0 bases and the J gene end by 3 bases; junction bases not matched to a gene: 5. The DNA for the CDR3 is TGCGCCAGCAGCTTGGCACTAGCGGGAGTTGGTGGGGCCAACGTCCTGACTTTC. Its translation: CASSLALAGVGGANVLTF.

The genes are TRBV6-5 and TRBJ1-5; perhaps TRBD1 as D (5 bases). This CDR3 region has 15 residues. Looked up from germline, CDR1 is MNHEY and CDR2 is SVGAGI. V was clipped by 2 bases and J by 5 bases, with 13 bases between them. CDR3: CASSYTSLGDQPQHF. The CDR3 nucleotides are TGTGCCAGCAGTTACACCAGTTTAGGGGATCAGCCCCAGCATTTT.

The chain recombines TRBV10-3 with TRBJ2-5; TRBD1 matches at 7 bases. The CDR3 sequence is 13 residues long. Germline assignment: CDR1 ENHRY and CDR2 SYGVKD. The ends lost 11 bases at V and 3 bases at J; junction bases unmatched: 9. CDR3 coding DNA: TGTGCCGCCTCGGGACAGCAAAAAGAGACCCAGTACTTC. Its translation: CAASGQQKETQYF.

The chain has TRBV5-1 and TRBJ1-4; D is uncertain. Germline lookup yields CDR1 SGHRS and CDR2 YFSETQ. With 3 bases removed from V and 1 base from J, the gap between germline ends came to 7 bases. CDR3 length equals 14 residues. The CDR3 DNA sequence: TGCGCCAGCAGCTGGCGGGAAACTAATGAAAAACTGTTTTTT. Protein sequence: CASSWRETNEKLFF.

The J gene is TRBJ2-5, the V gene TRBV7-9; 9 bases align to TRBD2. Germline V gene sequence: CDR1 SEHNR, CDR2 FQNEAQ (reference sequence). The CDR3 has 14 amino acids. Trimming cost V 5 bases and J 0 bases; bases outside gene matches: 1. The DNA of the CDR3 is TGTGCCAGCAGCACTAGCGGGTACCAAGAGACCCAGTACTTC. As protein: CASSTSGYQETQYF. The full variable domain, rest sourced from reference TRBV7-9 and TRBJ2-5, is DTGVSQNPRHKITKRGQNVTFRCDPISEHNRLYWYRQTLGQGPEFLTYFQNEAQLEKSRLLSDRFSAERPKGSFSTLEIQRTEQGDSAMYLCASSTSGYQETQYFGPGTRLLVL.

In its sample, this clone was seen once. This sequence joins TRBV6-2 or TRBV6-3 and TRBJ2-3; maybe TRBD2 (7 bases). CDR1 MNHEY and CDR2 SVGEGT come from the germline V gene. The CDR3 consists of 15 residues. Trimming pared 4 bases from V and 1 base from J, leaving 12 bases between. The chain's CDR3 is CASSLGGGGTDTQYF. As DNA, the CDR3 is TGTGCCAGCAGTTTGGGCGGGGGCGGCACAGATACGCAGTATTTT.

The chain couples TRBV5-4 to TRBJ1-1; D not certain. V gave up 0 bases and J gave up 3 bases, with 3 bases separating them. Germline CDR1 is SGHNT and CDR2 is YYREEE (reference sequence). The CDR3 runs 12 residues. The chain's CDR3 is CASSLVDTEAFF. The CDR3 DNA sequence: TGTGCCAGCAGCTTGGTCGACACTGAAGCTTTCTTT.

This sequence joins TRBV9 and TRBJ2-7; 13 bases map to TRBD2. CDR1 is SGDLS and CDR2 is YYNGEE in the germline V gene. The CDR3 is 15 residues long. V lost 3 bases and J lost 6; bases outside the gene matches: 6. Written as DNA, the CDR3 is TGTGCCAGCAGCGCCGGACTAGCGGGAGTAGGCGAGCAGTACTTC. Amino acid sequence: CASSAGLAGVGEQYF.

The chain joins TRBV7-3 to TRBJ2-5, with D possibly TRBD2 on 7 matching bases. Germline assignment: CDR1 SGHTA and CDR2 FQGTGA. The germline V and J ends were trimmed by 5 bases and 2 bases, with 33 bases remaining between them. This CDR3 spans 21 amino acids. CDR3 DNA: TGTGCCAGCAGCCCGTCCTCCCCGGGGGGCGGGAAAAGGTTGGGGCAAGAGACCCAGTACTTC. As protein: CASSPSSPGGGKRLGQETQYF.

This chain joins TRBV29-1 and TRBJ2-2; D is possibly TRBD2 (6 bases). V lost 5 bases, J lost 3 bases, and 13 bases lay in between. This CDR3 is 14 amino acids long. The germline gives CDR1 SQVTM, CDR2 ANQGSEA. The CDR3 sequence is CSVPGASHTGELFF. The CDR3 DNA is TGCAGCGTTCCGGGAGCGAGTCACACCGGGGAGCTGTTTTTT.

The chain recombines TRBV21-1 with TRBJ2-5; the D segment call TRBD1 is taken from the table without a DNA check. TRBV21-1 is designated a pseudogene. This CDR3 has 15 residues. The CDR3, as DNA: TGTGCCAGCAGCCCGACAGGGGGCCTTAGGGAGACCCAGTACTTC. Its translation is CASSPTGGLRETQYF.

V gene TRBV7-3 combines with J gene TRBJ2-3; 7 bases fit TRBD2. There are 14 residues in the CDR3. Germline V gene lookup returns CDR1 SGHTA and CDR2 FQGTGA. The junction had 6 bases not matched to a gene; V was cut back by 5 bases and J by 4 bases. In DNA, the CDR3 is TGTGCCAGCAGCCCAGGACTAGGCGCAGATACGCAGTATTTT. Protein product: CASSPGLGADTQYF.